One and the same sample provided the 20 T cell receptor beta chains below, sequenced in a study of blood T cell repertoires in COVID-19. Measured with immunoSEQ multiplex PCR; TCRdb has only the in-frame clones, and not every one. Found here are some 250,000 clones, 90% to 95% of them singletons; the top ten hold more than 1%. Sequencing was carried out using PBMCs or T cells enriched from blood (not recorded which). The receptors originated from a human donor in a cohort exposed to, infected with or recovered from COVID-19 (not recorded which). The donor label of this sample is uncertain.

The CDR3 DNA is TGTGCCAGCAGCTTGGTGGGTGGGCGAGAGACCCAGTACTTC. Translating it yields CASSLVGGRETQYF. The V and J genes are TRBV5-6 and TRBJ2-5; D gene uncertain. Trimming removed 0 bases from V and 4 bases from J, with 10 bases in between. Germline CDR1 and CDR2: SGHDT and YYEEEE. This CDR3 has 14 amino acids.

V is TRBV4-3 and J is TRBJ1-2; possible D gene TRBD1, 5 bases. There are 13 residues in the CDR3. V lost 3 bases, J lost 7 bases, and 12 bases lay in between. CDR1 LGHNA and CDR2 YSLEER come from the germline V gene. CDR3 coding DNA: TGCGCCAGCAGCCAGGATGGGGACTTTGGCTACACCTTC. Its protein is CASSQDGDFGYTF.

The CDR3: CATSDSGTGGYVGYTF. CDR3 bases: TGTGCCACCAGTGATTCCGGGACAGGGGGCTACGTAGGCTACACCTTC. This rearrangement joins TRBV24-1 to TRBJ1-2, with TRBD1 matching over 12 bases. Losses at the gene ends were 2 bases for V and 8 bases for J; bases not matched to a gene: 8. Germline values: CDR1 KGHDR, CDR2 SFDVKD. This CDR3 is 16 amino acids long.

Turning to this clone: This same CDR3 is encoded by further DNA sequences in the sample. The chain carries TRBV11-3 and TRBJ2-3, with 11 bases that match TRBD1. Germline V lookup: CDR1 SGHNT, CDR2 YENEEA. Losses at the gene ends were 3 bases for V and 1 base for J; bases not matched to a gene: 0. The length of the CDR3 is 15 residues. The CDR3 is CASSLGQGGTDTQYF. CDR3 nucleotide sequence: TGTGCCAGCAGCTTGGGACAGGGGGGCACAGATACGCAGTATTTT.

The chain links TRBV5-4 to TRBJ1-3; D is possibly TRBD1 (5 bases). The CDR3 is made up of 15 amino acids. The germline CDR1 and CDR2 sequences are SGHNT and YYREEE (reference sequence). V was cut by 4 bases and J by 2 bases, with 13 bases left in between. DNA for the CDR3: TGTGCCAGCAGCCCCCCCGGGGGGGCTGGAAACACCATATATTTT. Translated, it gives CASSPPGGAGNTIYF.

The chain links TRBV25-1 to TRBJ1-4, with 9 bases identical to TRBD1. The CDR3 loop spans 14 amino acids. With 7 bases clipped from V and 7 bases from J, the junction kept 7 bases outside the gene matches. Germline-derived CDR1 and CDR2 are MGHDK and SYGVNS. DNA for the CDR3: TGTGCCAGCACGCACAGGGGGCTGGGTGAAAAACTGTTTTTT. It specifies CASTHRGLGEKLFF.

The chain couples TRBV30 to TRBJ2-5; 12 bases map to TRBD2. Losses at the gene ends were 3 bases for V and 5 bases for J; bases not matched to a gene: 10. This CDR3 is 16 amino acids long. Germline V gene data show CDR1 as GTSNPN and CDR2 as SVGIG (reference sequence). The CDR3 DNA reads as TGTGCCTGGAGCCCCCAACTAGCGGGGGGTCGCGAGACCCAGTACTTC. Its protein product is CAWSPQLAGGRETQYF.

The CDR3 protein is CASTPGGRNNEKLFF. CDR3 in DNA: TGTGCCAGCACTCCTGGAGGACGGAATAATGAAAAACTGTTTTTT. The V gene is TRBV21-1, the J gene TRBJ1-4. TRBV21-1 is deemed a pseudogene. CDR3 size: 15 residues.

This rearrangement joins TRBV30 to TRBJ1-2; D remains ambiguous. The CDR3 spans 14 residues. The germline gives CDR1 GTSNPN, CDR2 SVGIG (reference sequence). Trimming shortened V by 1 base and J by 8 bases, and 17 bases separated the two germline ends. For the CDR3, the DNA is TGTGCCTGGAGTGCTCCGGTCCGGGGAGACGGCTACACCTTC. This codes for CAWSAPVRGDGYTF. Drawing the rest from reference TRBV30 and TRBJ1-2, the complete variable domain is SQTIHQWPATLVQPVGSPLSLECTVEGTSNPNLYWYRQAAGRGLQLLFYSVGIGQISSEVPQNLSASRPQDRQFILSSKKLLLSDSGFYLCAWSAPVRGDGYTFGSGTRLTVV.

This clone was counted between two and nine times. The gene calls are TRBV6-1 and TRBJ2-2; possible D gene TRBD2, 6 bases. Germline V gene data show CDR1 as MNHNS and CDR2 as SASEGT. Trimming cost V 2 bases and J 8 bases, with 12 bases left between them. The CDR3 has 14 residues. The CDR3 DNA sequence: TGTGCCAGCAGTGAATTGGGGGGTAATGGGGAGCTGTTTTTT. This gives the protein CASSELGGNGELFF.

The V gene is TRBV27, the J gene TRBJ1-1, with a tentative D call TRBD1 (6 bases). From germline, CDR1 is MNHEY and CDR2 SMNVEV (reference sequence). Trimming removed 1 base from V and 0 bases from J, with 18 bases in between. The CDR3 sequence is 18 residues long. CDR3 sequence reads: CASSLYPPGQRMNTEAFF. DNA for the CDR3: TGTGCCAGCAGTTTATATCCCCCCGGACAGCGCATGAACACTGAAGCTTTCTTT.

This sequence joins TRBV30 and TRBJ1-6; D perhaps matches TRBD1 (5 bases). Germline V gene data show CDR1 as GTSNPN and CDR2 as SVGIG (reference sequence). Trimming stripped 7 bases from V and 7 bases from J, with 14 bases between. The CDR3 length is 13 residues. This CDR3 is CAYGRGVNSPLHF. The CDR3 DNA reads TGTGCCTACGGGCGGGGGGTGAATTCACCCCTCCACTTT.

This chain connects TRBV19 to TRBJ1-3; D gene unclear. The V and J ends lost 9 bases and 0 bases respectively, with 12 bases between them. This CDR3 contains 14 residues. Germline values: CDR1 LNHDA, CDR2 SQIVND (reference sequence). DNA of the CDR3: TGTGCCAGCTGTCGGGGTGGCTCTGGAAACACCATATATTTT. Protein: CASCRGGSGNTIYF. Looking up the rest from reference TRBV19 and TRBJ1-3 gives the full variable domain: DGGITQSPKYLFRKEGQNVTLSCEQNLNHDAMYWYRQDPGQGLRLIYYSQIVNDFQKGDIAEGYSVSREKKESFPLTVTSAQKNPTAFYLCASCRGGSGNTIYFGEGSWLTVV.

This chain's CDR3 is CASSRASGGRTPQYF. The CDR3 nucleotides read TGTGCCAGTAGTAGGGCTAGCGGGGGGCGGACCCCCCAGTACTTC. The chain employs TRBV19 and TRBJ2-5; 11 positions agree with TRBD2. The CDR3 has 15 amino acids. The germline V gene encodes CDR1 LNHDA and CDR2 SQIVND (reference sequence). V trimming: 4 bases; J trimming: 9 bases; junction bases outside the gene matches: 10.

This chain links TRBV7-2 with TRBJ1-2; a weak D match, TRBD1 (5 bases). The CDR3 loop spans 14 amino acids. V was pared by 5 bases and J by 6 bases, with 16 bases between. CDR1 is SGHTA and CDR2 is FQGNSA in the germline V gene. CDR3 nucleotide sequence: TGTGCCAGCAGCCACAAGGGGTTGGGCGATGGCTACACCTTC. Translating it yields CASSHKGLGDGYTF.

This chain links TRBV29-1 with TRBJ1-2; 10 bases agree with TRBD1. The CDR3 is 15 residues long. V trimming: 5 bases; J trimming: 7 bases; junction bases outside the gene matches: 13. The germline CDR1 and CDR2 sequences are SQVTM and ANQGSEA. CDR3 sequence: CSVSILPGQGTGYTF. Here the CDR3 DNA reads TGCAGCGTTTCTATTCTACCGGGACAGGGGACTGGCTACACCTTC.

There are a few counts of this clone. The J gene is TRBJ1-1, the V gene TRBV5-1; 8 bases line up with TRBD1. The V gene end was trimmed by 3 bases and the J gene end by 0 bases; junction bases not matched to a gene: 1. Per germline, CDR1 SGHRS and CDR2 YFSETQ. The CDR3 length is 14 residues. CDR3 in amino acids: CASSWTGMNTEAFF. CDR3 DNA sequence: TGCGCCAGCAGCTGGACAGGGATGAACACTGAAGCTTTCTTT.

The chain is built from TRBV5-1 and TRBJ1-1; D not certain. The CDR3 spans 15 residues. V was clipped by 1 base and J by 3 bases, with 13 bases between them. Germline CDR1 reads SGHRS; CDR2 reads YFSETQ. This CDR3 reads CASSLIRWSDTEAFF. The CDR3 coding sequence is TGCGCCAGCAGCTTGATCAGGTGGTCGGACACTGAAGCTTTCTTT.

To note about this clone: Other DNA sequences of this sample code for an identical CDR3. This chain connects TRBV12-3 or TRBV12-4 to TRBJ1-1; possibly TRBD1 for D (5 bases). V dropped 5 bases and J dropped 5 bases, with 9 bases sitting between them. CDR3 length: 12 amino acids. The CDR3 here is CASSRGGTEAFF. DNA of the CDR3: TGTGCCAGCAGTAGGGGTGGGACTGAAGCTTTCTTT.

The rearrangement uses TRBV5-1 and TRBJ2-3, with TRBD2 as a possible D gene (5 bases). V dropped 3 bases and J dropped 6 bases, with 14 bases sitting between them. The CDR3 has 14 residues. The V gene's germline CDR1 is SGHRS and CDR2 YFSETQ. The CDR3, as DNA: TGCGCCAGCAGCTCACTAGAAGAGGTTGATACGCAGTATTTT. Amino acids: CASSSLEEVDTQYF.